This TCR beta chain is from a study of T cells after somatic rescue of genetic block. Data came from immunoSEQ multiplex PCR; TCRdb stores just in-frame clones and leaves some out. The sample yields approximately 88,000 clones, 80% to 90% seen once. CDR1 and CDR2 (germline): SQVTM, ANQGSEA. The CDR3 covers 10 residues. With 7 bases removed from V and 8 bases from J, the gap between germline ends came to 9 bases. The sequencing sample was made of peripheral blood mononuclear cells (PBMCs). This rearrangement joins TRBV29-1 to TRBJ2-1, with D perhaps TRBD2 (5 bases). This sequence was found in a woman aged 18-35 years. CDR3 sequence reads: CSGLIDEQFF. The CDR3 region has the DNA TGCAGCGGACTAATCGATGAGCAGTTCTTC.